The 30 T cell receptor beta chains given below trace back to one sample, sequenced in a study of blood T cell repertoires in COVID-19. Produced via immunoSEQ multiplex PCR; TCRdb's table is partial and in-frame only. This table holds around 100,000 clones, less than 80% found once. Sequencing used peripheral blood. The receptor source for this set is a man between 70 and 80 years old with active or convalescent COVID-19.

This chain links TRBV7-2 with TRBJ2-7; perhaps TRBD1 as D (6 bases). Per the germline V gene, CDR1 is SGHTA and CDR2 is FQGNSA. V was clipped by 3 bases and J by 0 bases, with 9 bases between them. CDR3 length: 14 residues. The CDR3 loop is CASSFDRFSYEQYF. In DNA, the CDR3 is TGTGCCAGCAGCTTCGACAGGTTCTCCTACGAGCAGTACTTC.

The chain links TRBV5-1 to TRBJ2-1, with 12 positions matching TRBD2. The V gene end was trimmed by 3 bases and the J gene end by 5 bases; junction bases not matched to a gene: 9. This CDR3 spans 17 amino acids. CDR1 is SGHRS, CDR2 YFSETQ, per germline. CDR3 nucleotide sequence: TGCGCCAGCAGCTACTATCGGACTAGCGGGGAGGACAATGAGCAGTTCTTC. The encoded protein is CASSYYRTSGEDNEQFF.

The sample holds a few counts of this clone. This chain links TRBV2 with TRBJ1-5; D possibly corresponds to TRBD1 (6 bases). Trimming removed 6 bases from V and 6 bases from J, with 15 bases in between. Germline CDR1 reads SNHLY; CDR2 reads FYNNEI. There are 14 residues in the CDR3. CDR3 nucleotides: TGTGCCAGCAGGGCGACAGGTTATGGTCAGCCCCAGCATTTT. The encoded protein is CASRATGYGQPQHF.

This rearrangement joins TRBV19 to TRBJ2-2, with 8 bases matching TRBD1. The V gene end was trimmed by 5 bases and the J gene end by 3 bases; junction bases not matched to a gene: 8. Germline-derived CDR1 and CDR2 are LNHDA and SQIVND (reference sequence). CDR3 length equals 16 residues. CDR3 protein: CASSGQTGVDTGELFF. The CDR3 DNA reads TGTGCCAGTAGTGGCCAGACAGGGGTGGACACCGGGGAGCTGTTTTTT.

V gene TRBV9 combines with J gene TRBJ2-1; possibly TRBD2 for D (6 bases). Between the trimmed V and J ends, which lost 2 bases and 7 bases, there was a span of 16 bases. CDR1 SGDLS and CDR2 YYNGEE come from the germline V gene. This CDR3 region has 15 residues. In DNA form, the CDR3 reads TGTGCCAGCAGCGTCGGGGAGGTAGCGAAGAATGAGCAGTTCTTC. It codes for CASSVGEVAKNEQFF.

The CDR3 spells CASSQLPGLAGAYEQYF. The CDR3 nucleotides are TGTGCCAGCAGCCAGCTACCGGGACTAGCGGGAGCCTACGAGCAGTACTTC. This chain links TRBV3-1 (or the pseudogene TRBV3-2) with TRBJ2-7, with 14 bases lining up with TRBD2. The V gene's germline CDR1 is LGHDT and CDR2 YNNKEL (reference sequence). This CDR3 spans 17 amino acids. V gave up 3 bases and J gave up 2 bases; unmatched junction bases: 6.

Note on this clone: The sample holds other DNA sequences that translate to the same CDR3. The chain employs TRBV5-1 and TRBJ2-1; the match to TRBD2 covers 11 bases. Germline assignment: CDR1 SGHRS and CDR2 YFSETQ. The CDR3 runs to 15 residues. J was trimmed by 7 bases and V by 4 bases; bases with no gene match: 7. The CDR3 nucleotides are TGCGCCAGCAGCCTGTCTAGCGGGAGGAGGAATGAGCAGTTCTTC. Residues: CASSLSSGRRNEQFF.

V and J are TRBV9 and TRBJ1-2; D might be TRBD1 (6 bases). The CDR3 sequence is 14 residues long. With 0 bases removed from V and 4 bases from J, the gap between germline ends came to 10 bases. Germline CDR1 is SGDLS and CDR2 is YYNGEE. The CDR3: CASSVGLDSYGYTF. The CDR3 region has the DNA TGTGCCAGCAGCGTAGGATTGGACAGCTATGGCTACACCTTC.

In the case of this clone: A read error may account for a junction end that differs from germline. CDR3 coding DNA: TGCGCCAGCAGCTCTAATGCGGGACTAGCAAGCTACGAGCAGCACTTC. The encoded protein is CASSSNAGLASYEQHF. The chain links TRBV5-1 to TRBJ2-7; 9 bases align to TRBD2. The CDR3 contains 16 residues. The germline CDR1 and CDR2 sequences are SGHRS and YFSETQ. Together with reference TRBV5-1 and TRBJ2-7, the CDR3 gives the full variable domain: KAGVTQTPRYLIKTRGQQVTLSCSPISGHRSVSWYQQTPGQGLQFLFEYFSETQRNKGNFPGRFSGRQFSNSRSEMNVSTLELGDSALYLCASSSNAGLASYEQHFGPGTRLTVT.

The chain joins TRBV10-1 to TRBJ2-3, with 11 bases that match TRBD1. CDR3 length: 15 residues. Per the germline V gene, CDR1 is WNHNN and CDR2 is SYGVQD (reference sequence). Germline trimming cut 4 bases from V and 4 bases from J; bases unmatched to any gene: 4. This chain's CDR3 is CASSGDRGRPDTQYF. CDR3 bases: TGCGCCAGCAGTGGGGACAGGGGGAGGCCAGATACGCAGTATTTT.

The chain combines TRBV6-4 with TRBJ2-5; the D gene is possibly TRBD1 (5 bases). Trimming stripped 2 bases from V and 2 bases from J, with 9 bases between. Germline V lookup: CDR1 MRHNA, CDR2 SNTAGT. The CDR3 is 14 residues long. CDR3: CASSDVDRQETQYF. The CDR3 bases are TGTGCCAGCAGTGACGTAGACAGACAAGAGACCCAGTACTTC.

The gene calls are TRBV14 and TRBJ2-1; TRBD2 matches at 10 bases. The CDR3 covers 20 residues. V lost 0 bases to trimming and J lost 1 base; unmatched junction nucleotides: 12. Germline values: CDR1 SGHDN, CDR2 FVKESK. CDR3 nucleotide sequence: TGTGCCAGCAGCCAAGACTGGCTAGCGGGAGTTATAAGTTCCTACAATGAGCAGTTCTTC. Amino acids: CASSQDWLAGVISSYNEQFF.

V gene TRBV6-6 combines with J gene TRBJ1-2, with D perhaps TRBD1 (6 bases). Per the germline V gene, CDR1 is MNHNY and CDR2 is SVGAGI (reference sequence). V gave up 6 bases and J gave up 6 bases, with 17 bases separating them. This CDR3 region has 14 residues. The CDR3 bases are TGTGCCAGCAGGGAGTCGGGACAAACGAATGGCTACACCTTC. This codes for CASRESGQTNGYTF.

V is TRBV5-1 and J is TRBJ2-7; D is undetermined. The CDR3 has 14 amino acids. With 0 bases removed from V and 2 bases from J, the gap between germline ends came to 9 bases. Per germline, CDR1 SGHRS and CDR2 YFSETQ. The CDR3 sequence is CASSLDTITYEQYF. CDR3 nucleotides: TGCGCCAGCAGCTTGGACACGATAACCTACGAGCAGTACTTC. Full variable domain (rest looked up from reference TRBV5-1 and TRBJ2-7): KAGVTQTPRYLIKTRGQQVTLSCSPISGHRSVSWYQQTPGQGLQFLFEYFSETQRNKGNFPGRFSGRQFSNSRSEMNVSTLELGDSALYLCASSLDTITYEQYFGPGTRLTVT.

The chain joins TRBV6-5 to TRBJ2-1; 13 positions match TRBD2. The V gene's germline CDR1 is MNHEY and CDR2 SVGAGI. Trimming removed 6 bases from V and 6 bases from J; junction bases left unmatched: 5. This CDR3 has 15 amino acids. In DNA, the CDR3 is TGTGCCAGCAGGCGACTAGCGGGGGGTTTCAATGAGCAGTTCTTC. Translating gives CASRRLAGGFNEQFF.

Regarding this clone: The sample contains more than one DNA sequence encoding this CDR3. This chain uses TRBV5-1 with TRBJ2-1, with D perhaps TRBD2 (5 bases). The CDR3 sequence is 13 residues long. The germline gives CDR1 SGHRS, CDR2 YFSETQ. V lost 4 bases to trimming and J lost 2 bases, with 7 bases between them. In nucleotides, the CDR3 is TGCGCCAGCAGCCGGGGAACCTACAATGAGCAGTTCTTC. It specifies CASSRGTYNEQFF.

This sequence joins TRBV28 and TRBJ1-6, with D possibly being TRBD1 (5 bases). Germline V gives CDR1 MDHEN, CDR2 SYDVKM. This CDR3 has 16 residues. Trimming took off 2 bases at V and 4 bases at J, with 12 bases between the two ends. CDR3: CASSLQRGGYNSPLHF. DNA of the CDR3: TGTGCCAGCAGTTTACAGAGGGGAGGGTATAATTCACCCCTCCACTTT.

The chain carries TRBV7-2 and TRBJ2-2, with TRBD2 matching 10 bases. This CDR3 contains 14 residues. With V trimmed by 8 bases and J by 3 bases, 3 bases remained unmatched. Per germline, CDR1 SGHTA and CDR2 FQGNSA. The CDR3 nucleotides are TGTGCCAGCCGGGGACTAGCGCACACCGGGGAGCTGTTTTTT. This sequence encodes CASRGLAHTGELFF.

The chain links TRBV11-3 to TRBJ2-7, with a tentative D call TRBD2 (6 bases). The V gene's germline CDR1 is SGHNT and CDR2 YENEEA. Trimming took 1 base from V and 6 from J, leaving 13 bases between them. CDR3 length equals 14 residues. The CDR3 sequence: CASSLVAGKGEQYF. CDR3 nucleotide sequence: TGTGCCAGCAGCTTAGTTGCGGGGAAGGGCGAGCAGTACTTC.

The rearrangement joins TRBV30 to TRBJ2-5; D is perhaps TRBD2 (5 bases). V dropped 3 bases and J dropped 3 bases, with 8 bases sitting between them. The CDR3 length is 12 residues. Germline assignment: CDR1 GTSNPN and CDR2 SVGIG (reference sequence). The CDR3 nucleotides are TGTGCCTGGAGACGAGGGAAAGAGACCCAGTACTTC. Amino acids: CAWRRGKETQYF.

V gene TRBV9 combines with J gene TRBJ1-4; D uncertain. Deletions cut 4 bases from V and 4 bases from J, with 11 bases between. CDR3 size: 14 residues. Looked up from germline, CDR1 is SGDLS and CDR2 is YYNGEE. CDR3 in DNA: TGTGCCAGCAGCCCCCGGGTAAATAATGAAAAACTGTTTTTT. This codes for CASSPRVNNEKLFF.

The gene calls are TRBV7-3 and TRBJ2-5; D perhaps matches TRBD2 (5 bases). This CDR3 is 13 amino acids long. Germline CDR1 and CDR2: SGHTA and FQGTGA. The V gene lost 1 base and the J gene lost 3 bases, with 6 bases spanning the gap. The CDR3 DNA follows: TGTGCCAGCAGCTTAAGGACTGAAGAGACCCAGTACTTC. Protein product: CASSLRTEETQYF.

The V and J genes are TRBV29-1 and TRBJ2-5, with 9 bases that match TRBD1. V dropped 7 bases and J dropped 5; count of bases not matched to a gene: 11. The V gene's germline CDR1 is SQVTM and CDR2 ANQGSEA. CDR3 length: 14 amino acids. The CDR3 here is CSAAGTGILETQYF. The CDR3 DNA reads as TGCAGCGCCGCCGGGACAGGGATTCTGGAGACCCAGTACTTC.

The chain links TRBV5-1 to TRBJ2-3, with TRBD2 as a possible D gene (5 bases). Trimming stripped 0 bases from V and 6 bases from J, with 14 bases between. Looked up from germline, CDR1 is SGHRS and CDR2 is YFSETQ. CDR3 size: 15 residues. CDR3 region: CASSLATASGDTQYF. For the CDR3, the DNA is TGCGCCAGCAGCTTGGCGACCGCGTCGGGGGATACGCAGTATTTT. The full variable domain, in which reference TRBV5-1 and TRBJ2-3 provide the parts outside the CDR3, is KAGVTQTPRYLIKTRGQQVTLSCSPISGHRSVSWYQQTPGQGLQFLFEYFSETQRNKGNFPGRFSGRQFSNSRSEMNVSTLELGDSALYLCASSLATASGDTQYFGPGTRLTVL.

The sample holds one count of this clone. This chain joins TRBV24-1 and TRBJ2-5; TRBD2 matches 10 bases. The CDR3 sequence is 18 residues long. Looked up from germline, CDR1 is KGHDR and CDR2 is SFDVKD. V was pared by 4 bases and J by 4 bases, with 14 bases of the junction left unmatched. CDR3 coding DNA: TGTGCCACCAGTGAATCGGGACAGACAGCGGGAGGGGGAGAGACCCAGTACTTC. Amino acid sequence: CATSESGQTAGGGETQYF.

The chain has TRBV27 and TRBJ1-2; possible D gene TRBD1, 6 bases. Trimming cost V 5 bases and J 3 bases, with 10 bases left between them. Germline V gene sequence: CDR1 MNHEY, CDR2 SMNVEV (reference sequence). The CDR3 has 13 amino acids. DNA for the CDR3: TGTGCCAGCAGTAAACAGGGAGACTATGGCTACACCTTC. This encodes CASSKQGDYGYTF.

Here the CDR3 reads CATSDASGTYQETQYF. The CDR3 coding sequence is TGTGCCACCAGTGACGCTAGCGGGACATACCAAGAGACCCAGTACTTC. The chain uses TRBV24-1 and TRBJ2-5, with 9 bases matching TRBD2. CDR3 length equals 16 residues. V shed 4 bases and J 0 bases; nucleotides not matched to a gene: 5. Germline V gives CDR1 KGHDR, CDR2 SFDVKD.

This clone was observed once. V gene TRBV12-3 or TRBV12-4 combines with J gene TRBJ1-5; D call uncertain. The CDR3 is 11 residues long. V dropped 4 bases and J dropped 9 bases, with 7 bases sitting between them. The CDR3 loop reads CASSSNGPQHF. The CDR3, as DNA: TGTGCCAGCAGTTCCAACGGGCCCCAGCATTTT.

The chain combines TRBV9 with TRBJ2-7; a weak D match, TRBD1 (6 bases). Germline loops: CDR1 SGDLS, CDR2 YYNGEE. Trimming pared 5 bases from V and 1 base from J, leaving 16 bases between. The CDR3 has 15 amino acids. The CDR3 protein is CASSESTGTSYEQYF. The CDR3 DNA reads as TGTGCCAGCAGTGAGTCGACAGGAACTTCCTACGAGCAGTACTTC.

This clone was detected many times. V is TRBV12-5 and J is TRBJ1-6, with D possibly matching TRBD1 (6 bases). This CDR3 has 15 amino acids. Germline CDR1 is LGHNT and CDR2 is FRNRAP. V lost 5 bases, J lost 8 bases, and 16 bases lay in between. CDR3 nucleotide sequence: TGTGCTAGTGGTCCGGGGGAGGGACAACATTCACCCCTCCACTTT. This translates into CASGPGEGQHSPLHF.